The 32 T cell receptor beta chains given below trace back to one sample, sequenced in a study of control samples from healthy donors and cancer patients. This table comes from immunoSEQ multiplex PCR, and its TCRdb copy is limited to in-frame clones, with some not included. This table has 170,000 or so clones, 94% appearing once. Sequences were obtained from blood. The receptors originated from a woman between 18 and 29 years old in good health.

This chain connects TRBV7-2 to TRBJ2-7, with D uncertain. CDR3 length: 16 amino acids. Germline V gene data show CDR1 as SGHTA and CDR2 as FQGNSA. V dropped 3 bases and J dropped 5 bases, with 20 bases sitting between them. The CDR3 DNA sequence: TGTGCCAGCAGCTTCTCTCCCACGGGCCCGAGGAACGAGCAGTACTTC. This gives the protein CASSFSPTGPRNEQYF.

The count of this clone is one. This chain links TRBV19 with TRBJ1-5; 8 bases are a match to TRBD1. This CDR3 region has 13 residues. Trimming removed 4 bases from V and 9 bases from J; junction bases left unmatched: 5. CDR1 LNHDA and CDR2 SQIVND come from the germline V gene (reference sequence). CDR3: CASSRDRFRPQHF. The CDR3 DNA sequence: TGTGCCAGTAGTAGGGACAGGTTTCGGCCCCAGCATTTT.

This rearrangement joins TRBV29-1 to TRBJ2-3, with 7 positions matching TRBD2. The CDR3 extends over 15 amino acids. The J segment lost 6 bases and the V segment lost 3 bases, leaving 12 bases of the junction unmatched. Germline CDR1 is SQVTM and CDR2 is ANQGSEA. CDR3 loop: CSVDGTGGGTDTQYF. The CDR3 coding sequence is TGCAGCGTTGATGGTACGGGAGGCGGGACGGATACGCAGTATTTT.

This sequence joins TRBV19 and TRBJ1-2, with D perhaps matching TRBD1 (5 bases). This CDR3 has 15 residues. Germline assignment: CDR1 LNHDA and CDR2 SQIVND (reference sequence). Trimming took 1 base from V and 3 from J, leaving 12 bases between them. The DNA of the CDR3 is TGTGCCAGTAGTATAGTCCGGGACGACTACTATGGCTACACCTTC. Encoded protein: CASSIVRDDYYGYTF.

The gene calls are TRBV7-8 and TRBJ1-2; no reliable D call. CDR1 and CDR2 from the germline V gene are SGHVS and FQNEAQ. Trimming pared 1 base from V and 8 bases from J, leaving 14 bases between. The CDR3 contains 14 residues. In DNA, the CDR3 is TGTGCCAGCAGCTTAGGCTCCCCTCCCGGGGGCTACACCTTC. This encodes CASSLGSPPGGYTF.

The chain couples TRBV2 to TRBJ2-5, with a possible D match to TRBD1 (5 bases). CDR3 size: 12 residues. V was cut by 4 bases and J by 2 bases, with 5 bases left in between. CDR1 and CDR2 (germline): SNHLY, FYNNEI. CDR3 DNA: TGTGCCAGCAGTGGACAGCAAGAGACCCAGTACTTC. Amino acids: CASSGQQETQYF.

The chain is built from TRBV19 and TRBJ2-1; 13 positions agree with TRBD2. This CDR3 has 15 amino acids. The V gene end was trimmed by 6 bases and the J gene end by 5 bases; junction bases not matched to a gene: 4. Germline CDR1 and CDR2: LNHDA and SQIVND (reference sequence). CDR3 sequence reads: CASSVLAGGDNEQFF. Here the CDR3 DNA reads TGTGCCAGTAGCGTACTAGCGGGGGGGGACAATGAGCAGTTCTTC.

The rearrangement uses TRBV6-2 or TRBV6-3 and TRBJ2-7; D may be TRBD1 or TRBD2 (5 bases each). Germline CDR1 MNHEY, CDR2 SVGEGT. Trimming stripped 3 bases from V and 4 bases from J, with 19 bases between. This CDR3 comprises 16 residues. The CDR3 loop reads CASSYSRSSGTYEQYF. The CDR3 nucleotides read TGTGCCAGCAGTTATAGTAGGTCGTCAGGGACGTACGAGCAGTACTTC.

The chain combines TRBV30 with TRBJ1-2, with 10 bases fitting TRBD1. This CDR3 contains 12 residues. The V and J ends lost 8 bases and 2 bases, in that order; junction bases with no gene match: 2. The germline CDR1 and CDR2 sequences are GTSNPN and SVGIG (reference sequence). CDR3 sequence: CARGQGNYGYTF. CDR3 DNA sequence: TGTGCCCGGGGACAGGGGAACTATGGCTACACCTTC.

The chain is built from TRBV6-5 and TRBJ1-4, with D possibly TRBD1 on 6 matching bases. This CDR3 contains 15 residues. Germline assignment: CDR1 MNHEY and CDR2 SVGAGI. Trimming left V 2 bases short and J 3 bases short, with 10 bases between. The CDR3 sequence is CASSYDTGSNEKLFF. Written as DNA, the CDR3 is TGTGCCAGCAGTTACGACACAGGGTCTAATGAAAAACTGTTTTTT.

This clone was seen a single time. This chain connects TRBV9 to TRBJ1-5, with 7 bases identical to TRBD1. The germline V gene encodes CDR1 SGDLS and CDR2 YYNGEE. Losses at the gene ends were 4 bases for V and 7 bases for J; bases not matched to a gene: 8. The CDR3 contains 14 residues. Written as DNA, the CDR3 is TGTGCCAGCAGCATAGGGACAGCAGGACAGCCCCAGCATTTT. It specifies CASSIGTAGQPQHF.

The gene calls are TRBV5-1 and TRBJ2-5, with 7 bases matching TRBD1. CDR3 length equals 15 residues. After removal of 3 bases from V and 2 bases from J, the junction contained 7 bases not matched to a gene. Looked up from germline, CDR1 is SGHRS and CDR2 is YFSETQ. The CDR3 DNA reads as TGCGCCAGCAGCTCGAGGACAGGCCCTCAAGAGACCCAGTACTTC. It specifies CASSSRTGPQETQYF.

A few counts support this clone. V usage is TRBV7-9 and J usage is TRBJ1-1, with TRBD1 as a possible D gene (6 bases). The CDR3 covers 12 residues. Trimming pared 4 bases from V and 10 bases from J, leaving 13 bases between. The germline V gene encodes CDR1 SEHNR and CDR2 FQNEAQ (reference sequence). In nucleotides, the CDR3 is TGTGCCAGCAGCTCGTCTGGGGGCACAGCTTTCTTT. It is translated as CASSSSGGTAFF.

The chain is built from TRBV3-1 (or the pseudogene TRBV3-2) and TRBJ1-6; D unresolved. The CDR3 is 16 residues long. Germline values: CDR1 LGHDT, CDR2 YNNKEL (reference sequence). With 4 bases removed from V and 7 bases from J, the gap between germline ends came to 17 bases. The DNA for the CDR3 is TGTGCCAGCAGCCCCCGGAGCCTTTATCAGAATTCACCCCTCCACTTT. Translation: CASSPRSLYQNSPLHF.

The rearrangement uses TRBV7-9 and TRBJ2-5; D unclear. The ends were cut back, 2 bases at V and 5 bases at J, with 9 bases in the middle. This CDR3 is 13 amino acids long. The germline gives CDR1 SEHNR, CDR2 FQNEAQ (reference sequence). Here the CDR3 reads CASSLRVEETQYF. The CDR3 DNA is TGTGCCAGCAGCTTAAGGGTGGAGGAGACCCAGTACTTC.

The table lists this clone with a few counts. The chain employs TRBV29-1 and TRBJ1-1; D is uncertain. The CDR3 loop spans 11 amino acids. Trimming removed 4 bases from V and 1 base from J, with 4 bases in between. Germline V CDR1 and CDR2: SQVTM, ANQGSEA. The CDR3 reads CSVVGNTEAFF. The CDR3 DNA follows: TGCAGCGTTGTAGGGAACACTGAAGCTTTCTTT.

This chain joins TRBV5-4 and TRBJ2-3; 8 bases align to TRBD2. This CDR3 region has 15 residues. Trimming at V came to 4 bases and at J to 4 bases, leaving 8 bases not matched to a gene. Germline V gene lookup returns CDR1 SGHNT and CDR2 YYREEE (reference sequence). The CDR3 loop is CASSPGGLVSDTQYF. CDR3 coding DNA: TGTGCCAGCAGCCCGGGGGGGCTGGTGTCAGATACGCAGTATTTT.

V usage is TRBV7-9 and J usage is TRBJ1-1; unclear D gene. The CDR3 extends over 15 amino acids. Germline values: CDR1 SEHNR, CDR2 FQNEAQ (reference sequence). Trimming cost V 4 bases and J 1 base, with 13 bases left between them. CDR3 amino acids: CASSSLPRENTEAFF. DNA for the CDR3: TGTGCCAGCAGCTCTCTCCCCCGGGAGAACACTGAAGCTTTCTTT.

The V gene is TRBV6-6, the J gene TRBJ1-1; D is unresolved. This CDR3 is built from 14 residues. CDR1 is MNHNY, CDR2 SVGAGI, per germline (reference sequence). V was trimmed by 4 bases and J by 4 bases, leaving 13 bases between them. CDR3: CASSSKGVSTEAFF. The CDR3 DNA is TGTGCCAGCAGTTCCAAGGGCGTGAGCACTGAAGCTTTCTTT.

The gene calls are TRBV18 and TRBJ1-2, with TRBD1 as a possible D gene (5 bases). Germline loops: CDR1 KGHSH, CDR2 LQKENI. The germline V and J ends were trimmed by 3 bases and 6 bases, with 11 bases remaining between them. This CDR3 region has 13 residues. CDR3 DNA: TGTGCCAGCTCACCCCCCGGGACGAATGGCTACACCTTC. The encoded protein is CASSPPGTNGYTF. The full variable domain, rest sourced from reference TRBV18 and TRBJ1-2, is NAGVMQNPRHLVRRRGQEARLRCSPMKGHSHVYWYRQLPEEGLKFMVYLQKENIIDESGMPKERFSAEFPKEGPSILRIQQVVRGDSAAYFCASSPPGTNGYTFGSGTRLTVV.

V usage is TRBV7-9 and J usage is TRBJ2-7; perhaps TRBD2 as D (7 bases). Germline values: CDR1 SEHNR, CDR2 FQNEAQ (reference sequence). Trimming shortened V by 5 bases and J by 4 bases, and 15 bases separated the two germline ends. This CDR3 has 14 amino acids. CDR3 sequence: CASSLPGGLYEQYF. CDR3 coding DNA: TGTGCCAGCAGCCTACCCGGGGGGCTGTACGAGCAGTACTTC.

The chain recombines TRBV7-2 with TRBJ1-1; a weak D match, TRBD1 (6 bases). Germline V CDR1 and CDR2: SGHTA, FQGNSA. The CDR3 runs to 16 residues. The ends were cut back, 2 bases at V and 0 bases at J, with 13 bases in the middle. CDR3 sequence: CASSLLPTGMNTEAFF. The CDR3 DNA is TGTGCCAGCAGCTTACTCCCTACAGGGATGAACACTGAAGCTTTCTTT. The variable domain in full, completed from reference TRBV7-2 and TRBJ1-1, reads GAGVSQSPSNKVTEKGKDVELRCDPISGHTALYWYRQSLGQGLEFLIYFQGNSAPDKSGLPSDRFSAERTGGSVSTLTIQRTQQEDSAVYLCASSLLPTGMNTEAFFGQGTRLTVV.

The chain recombines TRBV29-1 with TRBJ2-7; TRBD2 aligns across 8 bases. Germline V gene data show CDR1 as SQVTM and CDR2 as ANQGSEA. Trimming cost V 3 bases and J 5 bases; bases outside gene matches: 9. The CDR3 sequence is 14 residues long. CDR3 sequence: CSVDGVAGFNEQYF. CDR3 bases: TGCAGCGTTGATGGAGTAGCGGGATTCAACGAGCAGTACTTC.

V is TRBV27 and J is TRBJ1-2, with a tentative D call TRBD1 (5 bases). Germline V gene data show CDR1 as MNHEY and CDR2 as SMNVEV (reference sequence). There are 16 residues in the CDR3. Between the trimmed V and J ends, which lost 4 bases and 5 bases, there was a span of 20 bases. The CDR3 bases are TGTGCCAGCAGTTCTACAGGTTATGATCCGTTGTATGGCTACACCTTC. Translating it yields CASSSTGYDPLYGYTF.

Of note for this clone: Other DNA sequences of this sample code for an identical CDR3. The genes are TRBV28 and TRBJ1-1; no clear D. CDR3 length: 13 residues. V was cut by 5 bases and J by 1 base, with 8 bases left in between. The germline V gene has CDR1 MDHEN and CDR2 SYDVKM. In nucleotides, the CDR3 is TGTGCCAGCAGTCCCGGGAGGAACACTGAAGCTTTCTTT. As protein: CASSPGRNTEAFF.

This clone was detected only a few times. J is TRBJ1-1 and V is TRBV12-3 or TRBV12-4; D gene uncertain. The CDR3 consists of 12 residues. The V gene lost 4 bases and the J gene lost 2 bases, with 5 bases spanning the gap. CDR3 nucleotides: TGTGCCAGCAGTTATGCTAACACTGAAGCTTTCTTT. It specifies CASSYANTEAFF.

This clone came up once. The chain links TRBV11-2 to TRBJ1-2; a weak D match, TRBD1 (6 bases). Trimming removed 5 bases from V and 5 bases from J, with 18 bases in between. The CDR3 loop spans 15 amino acids. Germline CDR1 SGHAT, CDR2 FQNNGV. Here the CDR3 DNA reads TGTGCCAGCAGCCTAGGGGGGGATAATGCTTATGGCTACACCTTC. Protein product: CASSLGGDNAYGYTF.

The chain links TRBV25-1 to TRBJ2-3; D is uncertain. The CDR3 contains 12 residues. The ends were cut back, 2 bases at V and 8 bases at J, with 8 bases in the middle. The germline V gene has CDR1 MGHDK and CDR2 SYGVNS. CDR3: CASSEGPSTQYF. The CDR3 bases are TGTGCCAGCAGTGAAGGTCCGTCTACGCAGTATTTT.

The J gene is TRBJ1-3, the V gene TRBV9; D uncertain. The CDR3 loop spans 17 amino acids. The V and J ends lost 3 bases and 2 bases respectively, with 18 bases between them. Germline V gene lookup returns CDR1 SGDLS and CDR2 YYNGEE. The CDR3 is CASSAPLGGIPGNTIYF. DNA for the CDR3: TGTGCCAGCAGCGCGCCCCTCGGAGGAATCCCTGGAAACACCATATATTTT.

The gene calls are TRBV4-3 and TRBJ1-1, with unresolved D. CDR3 length equals 16 residues. The germline gives CDR1 LGHNA, CDR2 YSLEER. V shed 2 bases and J shed 7 bases, with 20 bases lying between them. CDR3 bases: TGCGCCAGCAGCCAAAACGCGGTATCGGGGAATCTTGAAGCTTTCTTT. As protein: CASSQNAVSGNLEAFF.

The genes are TRBV14 and TRBJ2-1, with D perhaps matching TRBD1 or TRBD2 (5 bases each). This CDR3 is 14 amino acids long. The V gene lost 1 base and the J gene lost 5 bases, with 9 bases spanning the gap. In germline, CDR1 is SGHDN, CDR2 FVKESK. The CDR3 sequence: CASSQVRDHNEQFF. Here the CDR3 DNA reads TGTGCCAGCAGCCAAGTGAGGGACCACAATGAGCAGTTCTTC.

The rearrangement links TRBV6-5 to TRBJ2-2; D gene uncertain. This CDR3 comprises 13 residues. The ends were cut back, 6 bases at V and 4 bases at J, with 9 bases in the middle. Germline V CDR1 and CDR2: MNHEY, SVGAGI. CDR3 DNA: TGTGCCAGCAGGCCAGGAACCACCGGGGAGCTGTTTTTT. Translation gives CASRPGTTGELFF.